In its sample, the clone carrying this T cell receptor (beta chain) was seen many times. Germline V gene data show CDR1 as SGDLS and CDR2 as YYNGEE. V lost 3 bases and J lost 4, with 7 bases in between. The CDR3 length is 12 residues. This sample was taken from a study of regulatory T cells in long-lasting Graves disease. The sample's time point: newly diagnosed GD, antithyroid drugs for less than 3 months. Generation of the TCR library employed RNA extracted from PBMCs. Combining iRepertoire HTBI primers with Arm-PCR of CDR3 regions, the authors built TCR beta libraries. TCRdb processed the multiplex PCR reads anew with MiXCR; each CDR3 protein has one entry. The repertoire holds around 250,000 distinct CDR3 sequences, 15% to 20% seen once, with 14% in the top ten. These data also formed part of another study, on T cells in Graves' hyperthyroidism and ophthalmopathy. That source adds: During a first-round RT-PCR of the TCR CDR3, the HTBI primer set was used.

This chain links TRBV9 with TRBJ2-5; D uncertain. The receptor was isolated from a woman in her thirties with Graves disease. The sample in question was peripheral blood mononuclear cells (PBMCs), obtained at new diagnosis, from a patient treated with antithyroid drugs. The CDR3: CASSGVGETQYF. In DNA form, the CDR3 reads TGTGCCAGCAGCGGGGTTGGAGAGACCCAGTACTTC.